The source of this T cell receptor (beta chain) is a study of cytomegalovirus exposure and HLA in healthy donors. The CDR3 extends over 14 amino acids. V was clipped by 6 bases and J by 9 bases; unmatched bases: 6. From germline, CDR1 is MNHEY and CDR2 SMNVEV (reference sequence). The PCR used 60 Vbeta and 13 Jbeta primers. Method: immunoSEQ multiplex PCR; TCRdb's copy keeps in-frame clones and lacks some. This table has some 150,000 clones, 60% to 80% appearing once. V is TRBV27 and J is TRBJ2-1, with TRBD2 identical over 12 bases. The sample comprised PBMCs. This sequence originates from a man in his 60s in good health and CMV-seronegative. The CDR3 DNA reads TGTGCCAGCAGACTAGCGGGGGGAAGCAGTGAGCAGTTCTTC. Amino acid sequence: CASRLAGGSSEQFF.